A selection of T cell receptor beta chains follows, all from one sample in a study of beta chain features in type 1 diabetes. Libraries were prepared by immunoSEQ multiplex PCR; TCRdb keeps only in-frame clonotypes and omits some of them. The table shows roughly 300,000 clones, with roughly 15% occurring only once. The sample consisted of central memory CD4+ T cells from blood. The origin of the receptors is a man between 25 and 39 years old in good health. Both conserved end residues are part of each CDR3. D genes are given only for firm matches. For some rows the clone size is stated as once, few or many, or as a class when expanded; others skip it.

clone_size	v_call	j_call	d_call	cdr3_aa	cdr3_nt
.	TRBV4-2	TRBJ2-4	TRBD2	CASSPRTSGINIQYF	TGTGCCAGCAGCCCGCGGACTAGCGGTATAAACATTCAGTACTTC
.	TRBV7-6	TRBJ2-1	TRBD1	CASSLVGTGYSSYNEQFF	TGTGCCAGCAGCTTAGTCGGGACAGGGTATAGCTCCTACAATGAGCAGTTCTTC
.	TRBV6-1	TRBJ1-3	.	CASSERGAASGNTIYF	TGTGCCAGCAGTGAAAGAGGGGCCGCGAGTGGAAACACCATATATTTT
.	TRBV4-3	TRBJ2-3	TRBD2	CASAELAGGSTQYF	TGCGCCAGCGCGGAACTAGCGGGGGGTTCGACGCAGTATTTT
.	TRBV5-1	TRBJ1-5	.	CASSFGVNQPQHF	TGCGCCAGCAGCTTTGGGGTTAATCAGCCCCAGCATTTT
few	TRBV9	TRBJ2-1	.	CASSVGGGKDDNEQFF	TGTGCCAGCAGCGTAGGGGGCGGGAAAGACGACAATGAGCAGTTCTTC
.	TRBV5-1	TRBJ1-2	TRBD1	CASSQRQGMAGYTF	TGCGCCAGCAGCCAAAGACAGGGAATGGCTGGCTACACCTTC
few	TRBV27	TRBJ1-6	.	CASTVSLPYNSPLHF	TGTGCCAGCACCGTATCACTCCCCTATAATTCACCCCTCCACTTT
.	TRBV4-1	TRBJ2-1	.	CASSPPGRSNEQFF	TGCGCCAGCAGCCCCCCGGGGCGAAGCAATGAGCAGTTCTTC
.	TRBV18	TRBJ2-5	TRBD2	CASLPTSGRETQYF	TGTGCCAGCTTGCCGACTAGCGGGAGAGAGACCCAGTACTTC
few	TRBV5-1	TRBJ2-6	TRBD1	CASSLTGASGANVLTF	TGCGCCAGCAGCTTGACAGGGGCCTCTGGGGCCAACGTCCTGACTTTC
few	TRBV7-7	TRBJ2-5	.	CASSPDMKETQYF	TGTGCCAGCAGCCCAGACATGAAAGAGACCCAGTACTTC
few	TRBV4-3	TRBJ2-7	TRBD1	CASSRWGQGSSEQYF	TGCGCCAGCAGCCGCTGGGGACAGGGGTCGAGCGAGCAGTACTTC
few	TRBV5-6	TRBJ2-5	.	CASREGVETQYF	TGTGCCAGCAGAGAGGGCGTAGAGACCCAGTACTTC
few	TRBV9	TRBJ1-1	.	CASSVTGSTEAFF	TGTGCCAGCAGCGTAACGGGGTCCACTGAAGCTTTCTTT
.	TRBV27	TRBJ1-5	.	CASSERGHPDQPQHF	TGTGCCAGCAGCGAGAGGGGACACCCCGATCAGCCCCAGCATTTT
.	TRBV4-3	TRBJ1-5	.	CASSQSGSGSQPQHF	TGCGCCAGCAGCCAATCGGGCTCTGGCAGCCAGCCCCAGCATTTT
few	TRBV5-1	TRBJ1-6	.	CASSLDIYNSPLHF	TGCGCCAGCAGCTTGGATATCTATAATTCACCCCTCCACTTT
few	TRBV7-8	TRBJ1-2	TRBD1	CASSLPGQGTTNYGYTF	TGTGCCAGCAGCTTACCGGGACAGGGGACGACTAACTATGGCTACACCTTC
.	TRBV5-4	TRBJ2-1	TRBD1	CASSLGTGGTNEQFF	TGTGCCAGCAGCTTGGGGACAGGGGGCACGAATGAGCAGTTCTTC
.	TRBV9	TRBJ2-3	.	CASSVTTSTDTQYF	TGTGCCAGCAGCGTTACCACTAGCACAGATACGCAGTATTTT
many	TRBV11-3	TRBJ2-6	TRBD1	CASSFRGLGANVLTF	TGTGCCAGCAGCTTCAGGGGGCTTGGGGCCAACGTCCTGACTTTC
.	TRBV7-9	TRBJ1-2	.	CASSLAAEDYGYTF	TGTGCCAGCAGCTTAGCTGCAGAGGACTATGGCTACACCTTC
few	TRBV19	TRBJ2-2	.	CASNRDTGELFF	TGTGCCAGTAACAGAGACACCGGGGAGCTGTTTTTT
.	TRBV6-6	TRBJ1-2	.	CASSYSIHRANYGYTF	TGTGCCAGCAGTTACTCAATCCACAGGGCTAACTATGGCTACACCTTC
.	TRBV5-4	TRBJ2-5	TRBD1	CASSASLTGLETQYF	TGTGCCAGCAGCGCCTCGTTGACAGGGTTGGAGACCCAGTACTTC
once	TRBV7-6	TRBJ1-1	.	CASTLGARAGGTEAFF	TGTGCCAGCACCCTGGGGGCCCGGGCCGGGGGCACTGAAGCTTTCTTT
many	TRBV7-2	TRBJ1-2	.	CASSQTASGDYGYTF	TGTGCCAGCAGCCAAACCGCCTCAGGGGACTATGGCTACACCTTC
.	TRBV9	TRBJ2-1	.	CASSVSGEGEQFF	TGTGCCAGCAGCGTATCGGGCGAGGGTGAGCAGTTCTTC
.	TRBV27	TRBJ2-3	TRBD2	CANPSLAGFTDTQYF	TGTGCCAACCCGTCTCTAGCGGGGTTCACAGATACGCAGTATTTT
few	TRBV11-2	TRBJ2-3	.	CASRASWGGLNTQYF	TGTGCCAGCAGGGCTAGCTGGGGGGGCCTAAATACGCAGTATTTT
.	TRBV14	TRBJ1-2	.	CASSLRSGYPHYGYTF	TGTGCCAGCAGCCTTCGAAGCGGGTACCCGCACTATGGCTACACCTTC
few	TRBV6-5	TRBJ1-2	TRBD1	CASRLAGQYYGYTF	TGTGCCAGCAGATTAGCGGGACAGTACTATGGCTACACCTTC
.	TRBV4-2	TRBJ1-5	.	CASSQDVDQPQHF	TGTGCCAGCAGCCAAGATGTCGATCAGCCCCAGCATTTT
many	TRBV7-9	TRBJ2-1	.	CASSPLLATDNEQFF	TGTGCCAGCAGCCCCCTCCTTGCAACAGACAATGAGCAGTTCTTC
many	TRBV19	TRBJ2-1	.	CASSIRTESYNEQFF	TGTGCCAGTAGTATCCGCACCGAATCCTACAATGAGCAGTTCTTC
many	TRBV14	TRBJ2-1	TRBD2	CASSQATSIDEQFF	TGTGCCAGCAGCCAAGCGACTAGCATCGATGAGCAGTTCTTC
.	TRBV27	TRBJ2-1	.	CASSLDPISSKYNEQFF	TGTGCCAGCAGTTTGGACCCCATTTCTTCGAAATACAATGAGCAGTTCTTC
few	TRBV6-6	TRBJ2-6	.	CASSSLVWSGANVLTF	TGTGCCAGCAGTTCCCTCGTGTGGTCTGGGGCCAACGTCCTGACTTTC
once	TRBV11-2	TRBJ2-3	.	CASSLDRGGTDTQYF	TGTGCCAGCAGCTTAGATCGTGGGGGAACAGATACGCAGTATTTT
many	TRBV11-3	TRBJ2-3	TRBD2	CASSLAGGTSTDTQYF	TGTGCCAGCAGCTTAGCGGGAGGAACTAGCACAGATACGCAGTATTTT
.	TRBV5-1	TRBJ2-7	.	CASSPEGAGRSEQYF	TGCGCCAGCAGCCCGGAGGGGGCAGGGAGGTCCGAGCAGTACTTC
.	TRBV20-1	TRBJ2-3	.	CSGWITDTQYF	TGCAGTGGATGGATCACAGATACGCAGTATTTT
few	TRBV25-1	TRBJ2-2	TRBD1	CASRAPGQRNTGELFF	TGTGCCAGTAGAGCACCGGGACAGAGGAACACCGGGGAGCTGTTTTTT
.	TRBV7-9	TRBJ2-5	TRBD2	CASSLAGGQETQYF	TGTGCCAGCAGCTTAGCGGGGGGGCAAGAGACCCAGTACTTC
.	TRBV7-3	TRBJ2-6	.	CASSLVGTSLSGANVLTF	TGTGCCAGCAGCTTAGTCGGGACGTCCCTCTCTGGGGCCAACGTCCTGACTTTC
few	TRBV1	TRBJ2-5	.	CTSSQTLLSGLRETQYF	TGCACCAGCAGCCAGACGCTGCTAAGCGGGCTTCGGGAGACCCAGTACTTC
.	TRBV5-4	TRBJ2-3	.	CASSKTTADTQYF	TGTGCCAGCAGCAAAACGACCGCGGATACGCAGTATTTT
few	TRBV7-2	TRBJ2-1	.	CASSLDSERGANYNEQFF	TGTGCCAGCAGCTTAGACTCGGAACGGGGGGCGAACTACAATGAGCAGTTCTTC
few	TRBV9	TRBJ2-4	TRBD1	CASSAAPTGAKNIQYF	TGTGCCAGCAGCGCGGCCCCGACAGGGGCCAAAAACATTCAGTACTTC
few	TRBV11-3	TRBJ2-5	.	CASSLDTETQYF	TGTGCCAGCAGCTTAGATACGGAGACCCAGTACTTC
few	TRBV7-6	TRBJ2-5	TRBD1	CASSLTGALGETQYF	TGTGCCAGCAGCTTAACAGGGGCTCTGGGGGAGACCCAGTACTTC
.	TRBV7-2	TRBJ1-1	.	CASSRQVSVNTEAFF	TGTGCCAGCAGCCGACAGGTATCGGTGAACACTGAAGCTTTCTTT
many	TRBV27	TRBJ2-1	TRBD2	CASSGTSTVGEQFF	TGTGCCAGCAGCGGGACTAGCACAGTCGGTGAGCAGTTCTTC
.	TRBV6-1	TRBJ1-2	.	CASSEGRAYGYTF	TGTGCCAGCAGTGAAGGCAGGGCCTATGGCTACACCTTC
few	TRBV9	TRBJ1-1	.	CASSVAPGNTEAFF	TGTGCCAGCAGCGTAGCCCCGGGAAACACTGAAGCTTTCTTT